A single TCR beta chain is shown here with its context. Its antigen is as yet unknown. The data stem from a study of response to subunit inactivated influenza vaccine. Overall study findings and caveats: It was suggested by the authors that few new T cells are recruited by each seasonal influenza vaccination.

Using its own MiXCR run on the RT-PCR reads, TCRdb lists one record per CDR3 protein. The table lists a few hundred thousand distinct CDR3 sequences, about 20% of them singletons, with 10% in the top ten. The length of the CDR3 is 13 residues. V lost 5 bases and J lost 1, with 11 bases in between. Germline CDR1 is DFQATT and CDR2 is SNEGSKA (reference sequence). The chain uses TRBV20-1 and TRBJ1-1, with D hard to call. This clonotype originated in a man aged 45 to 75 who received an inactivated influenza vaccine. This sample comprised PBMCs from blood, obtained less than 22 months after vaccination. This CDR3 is CSAHTWGNTEAFF. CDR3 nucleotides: TGCAGTGCTCATACATGGGGGAACACTGAAGCTTTCTTT.